A selection of T cell receptor beta chains follows, all from one sample in a study of T cells in Graves' hyperthyroidism and ophthalmopathy. A single record per CDR3 protein comes from TCRdb applying MiXCR to the multiplex PCR reads. The repertoire includes around 430,000 distinct CDR3 sequences, about 15% of them detected once, and less than 35% sits in the top ten. The sequenced sample consisted of blood. These receptors were taken from a woman under 40 with Graves' hyperthyroidism. Both conserved end residues are part of each CDR3.

v_gene	CDR3aa
TRBV11-2	CASRKAQGYEQYF
TRBV7-9	CASSLLAEIVTEAFF
TRBV5-1	CASSRRDRAYEQYF
TRBV3-1	CASSPHRTTPLEEQYF
TRBV15	CATSRSRGTVGEKLFF
TRBV5-6	CASSSYGGAETQYF
TRBV5-1	CASSFAGTNTEASF
TRBV30	CAWSAGYGYTF
TRBV24-1	CATSGLAASTGELFF
TRBV10-3	CAISEKGPTYEQYF
TRBV6-7	CASSAAWGPGNEQFF
TRBV20-1	CSARELRDGNQPQHF
TRBV20-1	CSATEGGTFVSYEQYF
TRBV7-2	CASSPDRGEQFF
TRBV29-1	CSVDFVDSQETQYF
TRBV5-1	CASSPGTSGTLRETQYF
TRBV20-1	CSASPGALEAFF
TRBV3-1	CASSQLGSSYEQYF
TRBV20-1	CSASGVGGIYEQYF
TRBV4-1	CASSRGQRDSGNTIYF
TRBV15	CATSRAVWASGSSYEQYF
TRBV11-2	CASSLGLGNNEKLFF